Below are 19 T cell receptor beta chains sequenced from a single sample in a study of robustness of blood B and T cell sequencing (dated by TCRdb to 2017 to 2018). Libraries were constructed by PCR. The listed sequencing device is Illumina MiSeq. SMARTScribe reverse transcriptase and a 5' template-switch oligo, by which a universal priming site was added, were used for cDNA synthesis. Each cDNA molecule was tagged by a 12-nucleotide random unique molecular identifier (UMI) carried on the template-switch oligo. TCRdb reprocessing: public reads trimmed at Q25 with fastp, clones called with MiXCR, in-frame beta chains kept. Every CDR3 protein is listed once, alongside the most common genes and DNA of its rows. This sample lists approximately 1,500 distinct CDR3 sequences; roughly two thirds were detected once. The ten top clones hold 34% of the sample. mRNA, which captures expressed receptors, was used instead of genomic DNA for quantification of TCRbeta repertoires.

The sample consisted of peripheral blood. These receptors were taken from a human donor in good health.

CDR3 coding DNA: TGTGCCAGCAGCTTAAAGCCAATCGGCGGACAGCGGAATTCACCCCTCCACTTT. Protein: CASSLKPIGGQRNSPLHF. The chain joins TRBV7-9 to TRBJ1-6; D might be TRBD1 (6 bases). Germline CDR1 reads SEHNR; CDR2 reads FQNEAQ (reference sequence). This CDR3 contains 18 residues. The V end lost 2 bases, the J end lost 7 bases, and 21 bases lay between the germline ends.

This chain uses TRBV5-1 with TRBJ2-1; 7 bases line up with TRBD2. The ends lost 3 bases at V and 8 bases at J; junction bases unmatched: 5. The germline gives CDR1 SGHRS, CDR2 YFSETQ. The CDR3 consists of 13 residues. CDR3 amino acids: CASSSGGQDEQFF. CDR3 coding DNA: TGCGCCAGCAGCTCGGGAGGCCAGGATGAGCAGTTCTTC.

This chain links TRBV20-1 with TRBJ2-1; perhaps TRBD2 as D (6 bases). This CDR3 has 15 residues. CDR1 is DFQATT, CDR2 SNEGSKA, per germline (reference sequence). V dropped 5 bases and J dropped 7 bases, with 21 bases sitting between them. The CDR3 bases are TGCAGTGCTCCGGACCTCGGGGGTAAGGGAAATGAGCAGTTCTTC. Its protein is CSAPDLGGKGNEQFF.

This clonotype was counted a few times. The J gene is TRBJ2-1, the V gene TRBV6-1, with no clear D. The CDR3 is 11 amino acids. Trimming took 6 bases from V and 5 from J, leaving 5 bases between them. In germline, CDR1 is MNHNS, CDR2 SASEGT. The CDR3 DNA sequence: TGTGCCAGCAGGGGTAACAATGAGCAGTTCTTC. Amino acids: CASRGNNEQFF.

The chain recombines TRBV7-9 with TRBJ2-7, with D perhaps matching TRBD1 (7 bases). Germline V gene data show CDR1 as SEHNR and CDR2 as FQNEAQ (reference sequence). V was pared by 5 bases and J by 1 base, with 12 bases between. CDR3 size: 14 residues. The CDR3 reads CASSRGTASYEQYF. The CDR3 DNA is TGTGCCAGCAGCCGCGGGACAGCTTCCTACGAGCAGTACTTC.

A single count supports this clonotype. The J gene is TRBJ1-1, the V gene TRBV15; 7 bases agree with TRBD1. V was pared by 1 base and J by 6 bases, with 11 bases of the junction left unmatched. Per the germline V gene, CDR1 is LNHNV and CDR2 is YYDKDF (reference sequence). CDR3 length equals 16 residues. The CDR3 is CATSRVVGLGGPEAFF. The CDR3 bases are TGTGCCACCAGCAGAGTGGTGGGTCTAGGGGGCCCTGAAGCTTTCTTT. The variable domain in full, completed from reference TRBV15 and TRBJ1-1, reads DAMVIQNPRYQVTQFGKPVTLSCSQTLNHNVMYWYQQKSSQAPKLLFHYYDKDFNNEADTPDNFQSRRPNTSFCFLDIRSPGLGDTAMYLCATSRVVGLGGPEAFFGQGTRLTVV.

CDR3 protein: CASSLLGASSYNEQFF. The CDR3 DNA follows: TGCGCCAGCAGCTTGTTGGGGGCGAGCTCCTACAATGAGCAGTTCTTC. The V gene is TRBV5-1, the J gene TRBJ2-1; D perhaps matches TRBD1 (6 bases). This CDR3 has 16 amino acids. The V end lost 1 base, the J end lost 0 bases, and 11 bases lay between the germline ends. Germline CDR1 is SGHRS and CDR2 is YFSETQ.

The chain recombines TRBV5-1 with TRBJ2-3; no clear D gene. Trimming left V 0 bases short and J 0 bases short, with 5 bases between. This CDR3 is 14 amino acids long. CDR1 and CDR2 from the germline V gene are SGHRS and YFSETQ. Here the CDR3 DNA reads TGCGCCAGCAGCTTGGGACTGAGCACAGATACGCAGTATTTT. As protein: CASSLGLSTDTQYF.

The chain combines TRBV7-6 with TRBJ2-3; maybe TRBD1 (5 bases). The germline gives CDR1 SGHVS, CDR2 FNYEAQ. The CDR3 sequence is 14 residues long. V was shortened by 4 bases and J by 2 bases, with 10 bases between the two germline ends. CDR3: CASSSTANTDTQYF. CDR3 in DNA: TGTGCCAGCAGCTCGACAGCCAACACAGATACGCAGTATTTT.

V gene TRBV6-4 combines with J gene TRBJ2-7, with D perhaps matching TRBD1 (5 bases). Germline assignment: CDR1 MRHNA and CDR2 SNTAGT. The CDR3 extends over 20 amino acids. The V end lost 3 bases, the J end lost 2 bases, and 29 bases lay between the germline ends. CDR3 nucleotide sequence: TGTGCCAGCAGTGATGACGTAGGGGTTCGAGAGTCATTTCCAACCTACGAGCAGTACTTC. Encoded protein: CASSDDVGVRESFPTYEQYF.

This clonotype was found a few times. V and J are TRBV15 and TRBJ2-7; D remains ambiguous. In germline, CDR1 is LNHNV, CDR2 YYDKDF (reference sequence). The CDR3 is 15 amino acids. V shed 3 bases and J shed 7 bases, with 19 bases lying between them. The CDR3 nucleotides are TGTGCCACCAGCAGTAGTGGTGGATCTGCGCAGGAGCAGTACTTC. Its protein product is CATSSSGGSAQEQYF.

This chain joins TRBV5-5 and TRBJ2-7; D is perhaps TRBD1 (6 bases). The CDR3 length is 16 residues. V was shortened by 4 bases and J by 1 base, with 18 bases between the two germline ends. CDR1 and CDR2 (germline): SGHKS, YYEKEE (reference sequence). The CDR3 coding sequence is TGTGCCAGCAGCCCGCGACTGGGGGCCGGGTCCTACGAGCAGTACTTC. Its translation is CASSPRLGAGSYEQYF.

The CDR3 DNA reads as TGTGCCACCGAGGACAGCCTTAGCAATCAGCCCCAGCATTTT. Translating gives CATEDSLSNQPQHF. V is TRBV24-1 and J is TRBJ1-5; TRBD1 might be the D (6 bases). Germline assignment: CDR1 KGHDR and CDR2 SFDVKD. The V end lost 9 bases, the J end lost 0 bases, and 11 bases lay between the germline ends. This CDR3 has 14 residues.

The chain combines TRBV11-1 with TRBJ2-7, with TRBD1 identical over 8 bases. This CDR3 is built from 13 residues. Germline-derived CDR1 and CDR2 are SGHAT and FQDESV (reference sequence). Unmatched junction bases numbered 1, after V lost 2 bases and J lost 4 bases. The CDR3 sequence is CASSLTGGYEQYF. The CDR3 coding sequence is TGTGCCAGCAGCTTAACAGGGGGATACGAGCAGTACTTC.

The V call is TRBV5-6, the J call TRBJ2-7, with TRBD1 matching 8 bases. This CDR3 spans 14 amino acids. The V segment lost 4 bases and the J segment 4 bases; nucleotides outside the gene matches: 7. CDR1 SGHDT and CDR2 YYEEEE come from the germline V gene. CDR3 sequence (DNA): TGTGCCAGCAGCCACTGGACAGGGAAGTACGAGCAGTACTTC. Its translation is CASSHWTGKYEQYF.

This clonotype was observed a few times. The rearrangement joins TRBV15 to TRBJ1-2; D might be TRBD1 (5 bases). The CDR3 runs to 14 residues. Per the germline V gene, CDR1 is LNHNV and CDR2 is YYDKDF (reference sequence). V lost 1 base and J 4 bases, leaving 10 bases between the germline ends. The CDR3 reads CATSRGDGAYGYTF. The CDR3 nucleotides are TGTGCCACCAGCAGAGGTGATGGGGCCTATGGCTACACCTTC.

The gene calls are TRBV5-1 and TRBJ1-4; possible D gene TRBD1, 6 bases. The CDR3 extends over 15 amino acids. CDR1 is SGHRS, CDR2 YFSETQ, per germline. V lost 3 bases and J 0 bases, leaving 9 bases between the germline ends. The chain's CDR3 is CASSSGQPTNEKLFF. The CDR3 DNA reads TGCGCCAGCAGCTCCGGACAGCCAACTAATGAAAAACTGTTTTTT.

For the CDR3, the DNA is TGCGCCAGCAGCCCAGGGAGTACTGAAGCTTTCTTT. Protein sequence: CASSPGSTEAFF. The V call is TRBV10-1, the J call TRBJ1-1, with D tentatively TRBD1 (5 bases). The CDR3 spans 12 residues. CDR1 is WNHNN and CDR2 is SYGVQD in the germline V gene (reference sequence). V was trimmed by 6 bases and J by 5 bases, leaving 10 bases between them.

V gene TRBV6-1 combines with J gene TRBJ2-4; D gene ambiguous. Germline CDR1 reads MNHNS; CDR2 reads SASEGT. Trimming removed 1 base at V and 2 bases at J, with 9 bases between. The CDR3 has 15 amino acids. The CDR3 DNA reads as TGTGCCAGCAGTGAAGTTAGGGCGACCAAAAACATTCAGTACTTC. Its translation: CASSEVRATKNIQYF.